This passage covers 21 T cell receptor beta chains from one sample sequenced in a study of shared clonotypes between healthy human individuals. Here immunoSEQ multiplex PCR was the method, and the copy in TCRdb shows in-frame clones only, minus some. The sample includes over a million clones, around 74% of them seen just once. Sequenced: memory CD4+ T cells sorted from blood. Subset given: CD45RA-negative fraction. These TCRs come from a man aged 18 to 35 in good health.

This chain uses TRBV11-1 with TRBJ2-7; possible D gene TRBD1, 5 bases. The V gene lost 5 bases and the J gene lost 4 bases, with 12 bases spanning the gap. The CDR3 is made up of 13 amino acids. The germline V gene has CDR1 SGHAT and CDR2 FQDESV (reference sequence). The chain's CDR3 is CASSLGVSYEQYF. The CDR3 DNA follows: TGTGCCAGCAGCCTAGGGGTGAGTTACGAGCAGTACTTC. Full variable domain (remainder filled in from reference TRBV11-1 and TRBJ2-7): EAEVAQSPRYKITEKSQAVAFWCDPISGHATLYWYRQILGQGPELLVQFQDESVVDDSQLPKDRFSAERLKGVDSTLKIQPAELGDSAMYLCASSLGVSYEQYFGPGTRLTVT.

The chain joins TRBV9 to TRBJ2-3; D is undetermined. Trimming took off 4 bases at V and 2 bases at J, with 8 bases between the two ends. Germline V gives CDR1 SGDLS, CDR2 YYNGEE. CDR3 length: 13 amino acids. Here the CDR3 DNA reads TGTGCCAGCAGCACAATTCACACAGATACGCAGTATTTT. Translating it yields CASSTIHTDTQYF.

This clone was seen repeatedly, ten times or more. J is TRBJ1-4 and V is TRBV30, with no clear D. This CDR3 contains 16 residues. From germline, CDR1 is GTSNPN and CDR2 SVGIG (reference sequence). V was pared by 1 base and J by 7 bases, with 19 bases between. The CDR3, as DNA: TGTGCCTGGAGTGGGGCCCGTGGGTGGCAAGCTGAAAAACTGTTTTTT. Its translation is CAWSGARGWQAEKLFF.

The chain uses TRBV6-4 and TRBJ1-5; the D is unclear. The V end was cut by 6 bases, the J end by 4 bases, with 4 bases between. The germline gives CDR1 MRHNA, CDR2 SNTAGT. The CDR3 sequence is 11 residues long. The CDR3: CASRRNQPQHF. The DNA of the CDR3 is TGTGCCAGCAGGCGGAATCAGCCCCAGCATTTT.

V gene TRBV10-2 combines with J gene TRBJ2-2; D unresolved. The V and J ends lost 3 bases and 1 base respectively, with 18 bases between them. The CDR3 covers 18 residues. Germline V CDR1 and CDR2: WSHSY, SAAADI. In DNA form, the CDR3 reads TGCGCCAGCAGTGATGGCACCAGAGGCGGACGGAACACCGGGGAGCTGTTTTTT. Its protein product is CASSDGTRGGRNTGELFF.

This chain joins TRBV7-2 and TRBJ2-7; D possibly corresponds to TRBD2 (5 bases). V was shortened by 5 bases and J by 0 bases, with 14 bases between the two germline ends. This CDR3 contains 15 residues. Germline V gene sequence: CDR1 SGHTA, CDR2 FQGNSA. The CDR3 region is CASSLDTTSSYEQYF. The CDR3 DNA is TGTGCCAGCAGCCTAGACACAACTAGCTCCTACGAGCAGTACTTC.

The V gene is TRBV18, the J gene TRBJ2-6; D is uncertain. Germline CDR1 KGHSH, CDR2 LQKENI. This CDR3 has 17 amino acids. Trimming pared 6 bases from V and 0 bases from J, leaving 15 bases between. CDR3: CASSPKDVSSGANVLTF. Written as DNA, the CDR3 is TGTGCCAGCTCGCCTAAAGACGTCAGCTCTGGGGCCAACGTCCTGACTTTC.

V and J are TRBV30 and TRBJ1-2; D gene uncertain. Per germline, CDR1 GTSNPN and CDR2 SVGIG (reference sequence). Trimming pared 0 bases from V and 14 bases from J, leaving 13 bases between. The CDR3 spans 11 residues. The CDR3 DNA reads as TGTGCCTGGAGTGTACAAAGGGTGGGGACCTTC. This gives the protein CAWSVQRVGTF.

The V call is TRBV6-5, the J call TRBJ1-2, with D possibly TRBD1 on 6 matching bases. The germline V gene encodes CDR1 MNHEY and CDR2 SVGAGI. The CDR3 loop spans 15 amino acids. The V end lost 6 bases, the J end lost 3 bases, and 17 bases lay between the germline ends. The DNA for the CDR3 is TGTGCCAGCAGACACAGGGACCGCCGCTACTATGGCTACACCTTC. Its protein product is CASRHRDRRYYGYTF.

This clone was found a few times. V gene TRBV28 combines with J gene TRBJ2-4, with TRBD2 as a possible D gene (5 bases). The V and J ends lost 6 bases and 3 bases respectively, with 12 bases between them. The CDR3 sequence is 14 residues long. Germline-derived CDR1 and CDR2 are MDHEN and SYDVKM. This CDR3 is CASSVSVVKNIQYF. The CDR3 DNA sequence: TGTGCCAGCAGCGTTAGCGTGGTCAAAAACATTCAGTACTTC.

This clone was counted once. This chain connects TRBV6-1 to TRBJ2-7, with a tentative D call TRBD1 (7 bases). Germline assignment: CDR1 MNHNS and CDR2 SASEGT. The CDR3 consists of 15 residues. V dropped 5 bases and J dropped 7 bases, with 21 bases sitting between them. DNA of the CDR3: TGTGCCAGCAGTCGAAACAGGGGCGGTGCGGGGGAGCAGTACTTC. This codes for CASSRNRGGAGEQYF.

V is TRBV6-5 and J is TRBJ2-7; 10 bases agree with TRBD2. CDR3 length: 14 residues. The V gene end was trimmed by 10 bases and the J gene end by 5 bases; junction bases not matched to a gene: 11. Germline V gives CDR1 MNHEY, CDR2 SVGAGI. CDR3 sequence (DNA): TGTGCCACGTCACCGGGACTAGCGAGCGACGAGCAGTACTTC. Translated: CATSPGLASDEQYF.

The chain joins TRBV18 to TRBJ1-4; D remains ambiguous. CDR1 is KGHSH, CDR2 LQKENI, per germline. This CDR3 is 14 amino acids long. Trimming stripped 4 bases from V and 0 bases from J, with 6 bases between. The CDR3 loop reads CASSQYATNEKLFF. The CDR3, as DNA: TGTGCCAGCTCACAGTATGCAACTAATGAAAAACTGTTTTTT.

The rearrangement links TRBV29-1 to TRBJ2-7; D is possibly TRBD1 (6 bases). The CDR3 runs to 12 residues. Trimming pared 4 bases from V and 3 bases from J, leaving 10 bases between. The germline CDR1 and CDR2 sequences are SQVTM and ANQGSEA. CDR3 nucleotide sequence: TGCAGCGTTGCGCGACAGGACTACGAGCAGTACTTC. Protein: CSVARQDYEQYF.

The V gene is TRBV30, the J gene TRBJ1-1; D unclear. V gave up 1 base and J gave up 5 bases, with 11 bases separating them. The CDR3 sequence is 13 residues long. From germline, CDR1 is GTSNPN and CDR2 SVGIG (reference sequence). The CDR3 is CAWSGRAKTEAFF. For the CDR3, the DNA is TGTGCCTGGAGTGGGAGGGCGAAAACTGAAGCTTTCTTT. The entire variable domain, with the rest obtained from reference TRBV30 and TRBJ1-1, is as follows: SQTIHQWPATLVQPVGSPLSLECTVEGTSNPNLYWYRQAAGRGLQLLFYSVGIGQISSEVPQNLSASRPQDRQFILSSKKLLLSDSGFYLCAWSGRAKTEAFFGQGTRLTVV.

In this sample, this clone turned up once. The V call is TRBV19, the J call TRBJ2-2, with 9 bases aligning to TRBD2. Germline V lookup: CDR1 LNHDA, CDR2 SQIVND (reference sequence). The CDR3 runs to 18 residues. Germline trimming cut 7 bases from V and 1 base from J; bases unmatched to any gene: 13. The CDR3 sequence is CASTLSRLAERNTGELFF. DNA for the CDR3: TGTGCCAGTACCCTCAGCCGACTAGCGGAAAGGAACACCGGGGAGCTGTTTTTT.

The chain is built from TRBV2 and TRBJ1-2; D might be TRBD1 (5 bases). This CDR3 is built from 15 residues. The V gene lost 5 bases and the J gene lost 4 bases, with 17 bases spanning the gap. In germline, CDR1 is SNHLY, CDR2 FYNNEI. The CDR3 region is CASSPGTGMGYGYTF. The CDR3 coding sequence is TGTGCCAGCAGTCCCGGGACGGGGATGGGCTATGGCTACACCTTC.

The CDR3 region is CASRETRTGENEQFF. CDR3 DNA sequence: TGTGCCAGCAGGGAGACTAGGACAGGGGAGAATGAGCAGTTCTTC. V is TRBV6-6 and J is TRBJ2-1, with 9 bases identical to TRBD1. Looked up from germline, CDR1 is MNHNY and CDR2 is SVGAGI (reference sequence). The CDR3 spans 15 residues. Trimming took 6 bases from V and 7 from J; bases not matched to a gene: 10.

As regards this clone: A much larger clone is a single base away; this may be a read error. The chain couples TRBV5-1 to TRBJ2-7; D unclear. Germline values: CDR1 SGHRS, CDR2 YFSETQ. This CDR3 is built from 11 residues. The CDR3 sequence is CVSSAGREQYF. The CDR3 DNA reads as TGCGTCAGCAGCGCTGGGCGCGAGCAGTACTTC.

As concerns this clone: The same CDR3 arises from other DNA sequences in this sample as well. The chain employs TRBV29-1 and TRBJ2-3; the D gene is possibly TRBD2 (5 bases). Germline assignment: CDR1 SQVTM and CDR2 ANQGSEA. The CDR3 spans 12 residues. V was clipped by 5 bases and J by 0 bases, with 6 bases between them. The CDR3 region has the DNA TGCAGCGTTAGCGGTAGCACAGATACGCAGTATTTT. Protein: CSVSGSTDTQYF.

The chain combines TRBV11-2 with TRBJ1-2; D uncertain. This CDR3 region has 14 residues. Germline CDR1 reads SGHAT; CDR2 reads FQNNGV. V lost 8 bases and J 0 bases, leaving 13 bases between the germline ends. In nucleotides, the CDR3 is TGTGCCAGCGCGAGGGTACCTTCTAACTATGGCTACACCTTC. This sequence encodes CASARVPSNYGYTF.